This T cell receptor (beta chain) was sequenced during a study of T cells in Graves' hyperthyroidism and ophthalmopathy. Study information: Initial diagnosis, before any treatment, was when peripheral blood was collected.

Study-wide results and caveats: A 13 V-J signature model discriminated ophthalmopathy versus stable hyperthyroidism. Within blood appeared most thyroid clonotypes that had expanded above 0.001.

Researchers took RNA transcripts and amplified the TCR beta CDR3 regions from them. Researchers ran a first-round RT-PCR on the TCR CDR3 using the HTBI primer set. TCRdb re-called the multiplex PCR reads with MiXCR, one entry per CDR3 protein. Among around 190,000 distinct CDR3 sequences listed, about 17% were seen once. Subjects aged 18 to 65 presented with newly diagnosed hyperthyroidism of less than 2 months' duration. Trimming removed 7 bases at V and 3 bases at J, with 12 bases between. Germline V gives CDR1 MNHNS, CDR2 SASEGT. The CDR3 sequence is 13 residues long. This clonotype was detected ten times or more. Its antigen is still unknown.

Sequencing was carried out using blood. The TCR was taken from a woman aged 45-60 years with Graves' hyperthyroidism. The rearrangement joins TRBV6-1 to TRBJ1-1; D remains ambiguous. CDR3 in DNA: TGTGCCAGCACTAGACATTGGGACACTGAAGCTTTCTTT. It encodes CASTRHWDTEAFF.